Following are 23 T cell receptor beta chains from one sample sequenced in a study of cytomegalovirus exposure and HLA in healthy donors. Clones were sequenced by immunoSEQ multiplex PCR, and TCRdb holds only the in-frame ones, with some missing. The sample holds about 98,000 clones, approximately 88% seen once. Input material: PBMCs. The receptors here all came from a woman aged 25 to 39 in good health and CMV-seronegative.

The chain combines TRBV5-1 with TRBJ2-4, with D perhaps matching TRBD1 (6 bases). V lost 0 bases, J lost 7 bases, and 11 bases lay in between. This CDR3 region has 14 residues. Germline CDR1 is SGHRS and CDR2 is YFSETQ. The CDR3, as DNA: TGCGCCAGCAGCTTGGGGACAGCCCGGAACATTCAGTACTTC. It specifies CASSLGTARNIQYF.

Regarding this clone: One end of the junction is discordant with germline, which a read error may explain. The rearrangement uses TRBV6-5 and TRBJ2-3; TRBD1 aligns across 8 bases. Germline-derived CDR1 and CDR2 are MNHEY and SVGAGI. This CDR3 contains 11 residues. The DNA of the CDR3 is TGTGCCAGCAGTTCCGGGACAGGCCGCATTTTT. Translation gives CASSSGTGRIF.

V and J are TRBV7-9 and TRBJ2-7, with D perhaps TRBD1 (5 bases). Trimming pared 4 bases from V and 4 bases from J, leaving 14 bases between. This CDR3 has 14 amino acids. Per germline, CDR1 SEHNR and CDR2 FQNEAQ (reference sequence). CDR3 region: CASSSVGQTYEQYF. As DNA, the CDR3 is TGTGCCAGCAGCTCCGTGGGGCAGACGTACGAGCAGTACTTC.

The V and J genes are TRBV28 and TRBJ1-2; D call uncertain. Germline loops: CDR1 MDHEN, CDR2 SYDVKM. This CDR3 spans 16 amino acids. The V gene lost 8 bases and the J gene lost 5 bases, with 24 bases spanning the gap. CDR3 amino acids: CASLQFGRWDEYGYTF. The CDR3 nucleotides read TGTGCCAGCCTCCAGTTTGGGAGATGGGATGAGTATGGCTACACCTTC.

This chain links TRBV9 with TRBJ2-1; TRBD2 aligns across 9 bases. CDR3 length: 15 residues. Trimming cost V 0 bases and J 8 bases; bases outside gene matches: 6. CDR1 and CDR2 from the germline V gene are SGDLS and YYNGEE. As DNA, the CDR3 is TGTGCCAGCAGCGTAGTGGCTAGCGGGATGGATGAGCAGTTCTTC. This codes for CASSVVASGMDEQFF.

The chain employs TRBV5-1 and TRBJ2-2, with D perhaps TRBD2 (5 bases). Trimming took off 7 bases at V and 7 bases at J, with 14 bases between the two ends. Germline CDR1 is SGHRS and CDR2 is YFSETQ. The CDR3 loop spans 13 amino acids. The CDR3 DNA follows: TGCGCCAGCGGCCGTGAGGGCGGCGGGGAGCTGTTTTTT. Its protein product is CASGREGGGELFF.

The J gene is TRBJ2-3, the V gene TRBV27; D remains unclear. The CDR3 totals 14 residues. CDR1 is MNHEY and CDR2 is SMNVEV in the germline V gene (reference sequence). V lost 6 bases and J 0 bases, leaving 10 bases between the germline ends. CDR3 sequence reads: CASSQVVSTDTQYF. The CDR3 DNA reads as TGTGCCAGCAGCCAGGTCGTAAGCACAGATACGCAGTATTTT.

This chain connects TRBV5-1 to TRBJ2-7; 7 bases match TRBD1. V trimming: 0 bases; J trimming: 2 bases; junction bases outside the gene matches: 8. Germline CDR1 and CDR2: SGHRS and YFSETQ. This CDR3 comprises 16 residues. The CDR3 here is CASSLADGDRAYEQYF. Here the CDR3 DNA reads TGCGCCAGCAGCTTGGCGGACGGGGACAGAGCCTACGAGCAGTACTTC.

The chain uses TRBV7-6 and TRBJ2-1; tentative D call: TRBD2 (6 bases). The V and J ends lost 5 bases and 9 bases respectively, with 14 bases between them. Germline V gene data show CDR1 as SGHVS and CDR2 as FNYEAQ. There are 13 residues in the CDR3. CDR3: CASSETLAGEQFF. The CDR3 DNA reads TGTGCCAGCAGCGAGACACTAGCCGGTGAGCAGTTCTTC. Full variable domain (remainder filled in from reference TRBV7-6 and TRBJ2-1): GAGVSQSPRYKVTKRGQDVALRCDPISGHVSLYWYRQALGQGPEFLTYFNYEAQQDKSGLPNDRFSAERPEGSISTLTIQRTEQRDSAMYRCASSETLAGEQFFGPGTRLTVL.

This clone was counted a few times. This CDR3 reads CAGRPGGNQPQHF. The CDR3 region has the DNA TGTGCCGGACGCCCGGGGGGGAATCAGCCCCAGCATTTT. The chain carries TRBV28 and TRBJ1-5, with a possible D match to TRBD1 (5 bases). The V gene's germline CDR1 is MDHEN and CDR2 SYDVKM. V lost 11 bases, J lost 4 bases, and 15 bases lay in between. CDR3 size: 13 residues. The full variable domain, its missing parts supplied by reference TRBV28 and TRBJ1-5, is DVKVTQSSRYLVKRTGEKVFLECVQDMDHENMFWYRQDPGLGLRLIYFSYDVKMKEKGDIPEGYSVSREKKERFSLILESASTNQTSMYLCAGRPGGNQPQHFGDGTRLSIL.

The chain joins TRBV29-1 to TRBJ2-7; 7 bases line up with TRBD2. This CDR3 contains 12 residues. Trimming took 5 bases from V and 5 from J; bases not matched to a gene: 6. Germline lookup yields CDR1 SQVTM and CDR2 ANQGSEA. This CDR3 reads CSVIAGVNEQYF. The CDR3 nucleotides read TGCAGCGTTATCGCGGGAGTGAACGAGCAGTACTTC.

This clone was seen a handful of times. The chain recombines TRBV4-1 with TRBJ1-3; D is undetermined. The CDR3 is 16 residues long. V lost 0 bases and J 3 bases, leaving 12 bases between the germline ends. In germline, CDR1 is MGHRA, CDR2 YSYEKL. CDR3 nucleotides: TGCGCCAGCAGCCAAGAAGGGAGAGTGGTTGGAAACACCATATATTTT. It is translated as CASSQEGRVVGNTIYF.

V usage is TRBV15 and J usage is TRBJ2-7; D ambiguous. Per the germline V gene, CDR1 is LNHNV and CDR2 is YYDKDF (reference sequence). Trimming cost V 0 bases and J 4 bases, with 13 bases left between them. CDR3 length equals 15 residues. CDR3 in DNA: TGTGCCACCAGCAGAGATGGAGAGGCCCGATACGAGCAGTACTTC. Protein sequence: CATSRDGEARYEQYF.

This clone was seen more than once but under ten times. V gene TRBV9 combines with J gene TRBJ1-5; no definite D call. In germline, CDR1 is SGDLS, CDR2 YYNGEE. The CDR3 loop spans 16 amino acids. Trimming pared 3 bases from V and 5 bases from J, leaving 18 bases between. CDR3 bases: TGTGCCAGCAGCGCACACGCTCGGAGTCTCGATCAGCCCCAGCATTTT. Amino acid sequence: CASSAHARSLDQPQHF.

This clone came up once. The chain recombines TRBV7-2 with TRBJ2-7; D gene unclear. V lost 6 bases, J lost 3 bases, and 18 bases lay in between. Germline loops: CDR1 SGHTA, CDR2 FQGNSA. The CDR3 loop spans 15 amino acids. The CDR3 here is CASRSTLVGNYEQYF. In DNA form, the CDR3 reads TGTGCCAGCAGGTCCACTCTAGTTGGAAACTACGAGCAGTACTTC.

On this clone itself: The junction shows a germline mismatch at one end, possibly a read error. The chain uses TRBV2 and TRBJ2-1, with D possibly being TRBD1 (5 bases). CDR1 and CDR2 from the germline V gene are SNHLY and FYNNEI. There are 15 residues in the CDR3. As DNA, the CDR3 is TGTGCCAGCACTGAATACCAGGGTTCCTACAATGAGCAGTTCTTC. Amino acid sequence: CASTEYQGSYNEQFF.

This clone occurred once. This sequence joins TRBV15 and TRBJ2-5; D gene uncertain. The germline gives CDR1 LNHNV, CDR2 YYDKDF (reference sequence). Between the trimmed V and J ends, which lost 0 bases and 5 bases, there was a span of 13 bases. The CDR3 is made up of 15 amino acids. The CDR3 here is CATSRELRFRETQYF. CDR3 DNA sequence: TGTGCCACCAGCAGAGAGTTGAGGTTTCGGGAGACCCAGTACTTC.

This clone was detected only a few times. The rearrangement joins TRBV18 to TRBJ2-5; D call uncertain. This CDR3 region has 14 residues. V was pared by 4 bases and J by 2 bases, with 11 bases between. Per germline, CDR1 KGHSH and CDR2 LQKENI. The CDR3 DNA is TGTGCCAGCTCACGGTCGAGGTCACAAGAGACCCAGTACTTC. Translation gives CASSRSRSQETQYF. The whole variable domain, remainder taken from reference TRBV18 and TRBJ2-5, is NAGVMQNPRHLVRRRGQEARLRCSPMKGHSHVYWYRQLPEEGLKFMVYLQKENIIDESGMPKERFSAEFPKEGPSILRIQQVVRGDSAAYFCASSRSRSQETQYFGPGTRLLVL.

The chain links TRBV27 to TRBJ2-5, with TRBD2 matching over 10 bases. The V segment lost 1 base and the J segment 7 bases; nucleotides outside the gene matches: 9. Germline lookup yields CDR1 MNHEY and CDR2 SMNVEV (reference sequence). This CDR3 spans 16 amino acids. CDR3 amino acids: CASSLFQAGGPGTQYF. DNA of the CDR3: TGTGCCAGCAGTTTATTTCAAGCGGGGGGGCCCGGGACCCAGTACTTC.

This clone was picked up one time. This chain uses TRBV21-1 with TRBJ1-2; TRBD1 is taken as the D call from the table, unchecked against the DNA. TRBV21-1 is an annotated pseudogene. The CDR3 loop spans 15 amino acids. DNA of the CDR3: TGTGCCAGCAGCACTGGGGACAGGGTGAACTATGGCTACACCTTC. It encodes CASSTGDRVNYGYTF.

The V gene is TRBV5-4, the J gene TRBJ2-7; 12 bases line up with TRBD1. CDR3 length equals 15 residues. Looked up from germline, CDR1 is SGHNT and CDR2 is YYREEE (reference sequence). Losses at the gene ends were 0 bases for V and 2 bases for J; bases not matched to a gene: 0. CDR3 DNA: TGTGCCAGCAGCTTGGGGGACAGGGGGCCCTACGAGCAGTACTTC. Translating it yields CASSLGDRGPYEQYF.

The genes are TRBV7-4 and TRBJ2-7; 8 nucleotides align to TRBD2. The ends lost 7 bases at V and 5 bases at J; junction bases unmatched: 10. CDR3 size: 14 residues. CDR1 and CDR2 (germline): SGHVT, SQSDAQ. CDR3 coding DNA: TGTGCCAGCACCAACGGGGGGGCAAGGAACGAGCAGTACTTC. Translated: CASTNGGARNEQYF.

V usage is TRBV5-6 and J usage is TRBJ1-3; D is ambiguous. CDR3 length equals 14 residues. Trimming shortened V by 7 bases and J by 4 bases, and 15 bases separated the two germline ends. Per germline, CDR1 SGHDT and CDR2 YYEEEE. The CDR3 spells CASRIGLGGNTIYF. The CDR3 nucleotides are TGTGCCAGCCGGATTGGACTTGGAGGAAACACCATATATTTT.